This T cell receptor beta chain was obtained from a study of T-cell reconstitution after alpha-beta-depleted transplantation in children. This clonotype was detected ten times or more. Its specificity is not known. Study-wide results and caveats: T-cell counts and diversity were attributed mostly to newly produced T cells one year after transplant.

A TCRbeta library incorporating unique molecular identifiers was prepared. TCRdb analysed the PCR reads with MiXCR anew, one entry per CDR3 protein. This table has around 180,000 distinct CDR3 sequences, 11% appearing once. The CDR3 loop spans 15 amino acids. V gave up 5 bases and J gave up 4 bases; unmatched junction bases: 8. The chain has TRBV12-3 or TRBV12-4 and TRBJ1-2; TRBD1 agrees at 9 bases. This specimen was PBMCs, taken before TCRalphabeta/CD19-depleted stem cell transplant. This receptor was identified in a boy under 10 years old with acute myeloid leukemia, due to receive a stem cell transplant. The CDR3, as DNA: TGTGCCAGCAGTCAGGGCGGGACAGGGAGCTATGGCTACACCTTC. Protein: CASSQGGTGSYGYTF.